A selection of T cell receptor beta chains follows, all from one sample in a study of T-cell memory formation after mild COVID-19. Each CDR3 protein is one row after TCRdb ran MiXCR on the 5' RACE reads. The sample yields 470,000 or so distinct CDR3 sequences, around 17% seen once. Sequenced: PBMCs or a T cell subset sorted from them (not recorded which). The source of these receptors is a man younger than 30 who had mild COVID-19 (a few samples of this study predate the infection). Cell type and time point are not known. CDR3s include the opening cysteine and the closing phenylalanine or tryptophan. The D gene is left open where the match is weak. For some rows the clone size is stated as once, few or many, or as a class when expanded; others skip it.

J: TRBJ1-5; V: TRBV4-3; size: few; D: -; DNA: TGCGCCAGCAGCCAAGATAACAGCAAGCCCCAGCATTTT; CDR3: CASSQDNSKPQHF
J: TRBJ2-5; V: TRBV6-6; size: few; D: -; DNA: TGTGCCAGCAGTTACTTCGGGAGAGAGACCCAGTACTTC; CDR3: CASSYFGRETQYF
J: TRBJ1-6; V: TRBV20-1; size: -; D: -; DNA: TGCAGTGCTAGGTTGCACAGCCAGAATTCACCCCTCCACTTT; CDR3: CSARLHSQNSPLHF
J: TRBJ1-1; V: TRBV7-9; size: -; D: -; DNA: TGTGCCAGCACCTCACCTGGCAGGGGCTTGAACACTGAAGCTTTCTTT; CDR3: CASTSPGRGLNTEAFF
J: TRBJ1-5; V: TRBV6-2/TRBV6-3; size: few; D: TRBD1; DNA: TGTGCCAGCAGTTACGCAGGGGGCTCGAGCAATCAGCCCCAGCATTTT; CDR3: CASSYAGGSSNQPQHF
J: TRBJ2-1; V: TRBV5-1; size: -; D: TRBD1; DNA: TGCGCCAGCAGCGCACAGGGGAATGAGCAGTTCTTC; CDR3: CASSAQGNEQFF
J: TRBJ1-1; V: TRBV20-1; size: few; D: -; DNA: TGCAGTGCCACCCCCTTGGTGAACACTGAAGCTTTCTTT; CDR3: CSATPLVNTEAFF
J: TRBJ2-5; V: TRBV18; size: few; D: TRBD1; DNA: TGTGCCAGCTCACCGGGACAGGAACAAGAGACCCAGTACTTC; CDR3: CASSPGQEQETQYF
J: TRBJ1-5; V: TRBV4-2; size: few; D: TRBD1; DNA: TGTGCCAGCAGCCCCTGGGACAGGCCGAACAATCAGCCCCAGCATTTT; CDR3: CASSPWDRPNNQPQHF
J: TRBJ2-3; V: TRBV7-9; size: -; D: -; DNA: TGTGCCAGCAGGACAGGCTCCAGCACAGATACGCAGTATTTT; CDR3: CASRTGSSTDTQYF
J: TRBJ2-7; V: TRBV5-6; size: few; D: -; DNA: TGTGCCAGCAGCGCGGCCGGGTCCACGTACGAGCAGTACTTC; CDR3: CASSAAGSTYEQYF
J: TRBJ2-1; V: TRBV7-6; size: many; D: TRBD2; DNA: TGTGCCAGCAGCCAGGGACTAGCGAGTACCAATGAGCAGTTCTTC; CDR3: CASSQGLASTNEQFF
J: TRBJ2-3; V: TRBV15; size: -; D: -; DNA: TGTGCCACCAGCAGACGGCCCACAGATACGCAGTATTTT; CDR3: CATSRRPTDTQYF